This T cell receptor (beta chain) is drawn from a study of cytomegalovirus exposure and HLA in healthy donors. 13 Jbeta primers and 60 Vbeta primers were used for the PCR. Using immunoSEQ multiplex PCR, the repertoire was profiled, and TCRdb retains in-frame clones only, with some absent. The repertoire holds 120,000 or so clones, with 80% as singletons. There are 21 residues in the CDR3. Sample: PBMCs. The chain employs TRBV21-1 and TRBJ1-5; no DNA check was done on the table's D call, TRBD1. TRBV21-1 counts as a pseudogene. The receptor comes from a male donor in good health and CMV-seronegative. The CDR3 DNA is TGTGCCAGCAGCCCTAATTCCAGGGGAGACCCCTGGTGGGCAGGCAATCAGCCCCAGCATTTT. This codes for CASSPNSRGDPWWAGNQPQHF.